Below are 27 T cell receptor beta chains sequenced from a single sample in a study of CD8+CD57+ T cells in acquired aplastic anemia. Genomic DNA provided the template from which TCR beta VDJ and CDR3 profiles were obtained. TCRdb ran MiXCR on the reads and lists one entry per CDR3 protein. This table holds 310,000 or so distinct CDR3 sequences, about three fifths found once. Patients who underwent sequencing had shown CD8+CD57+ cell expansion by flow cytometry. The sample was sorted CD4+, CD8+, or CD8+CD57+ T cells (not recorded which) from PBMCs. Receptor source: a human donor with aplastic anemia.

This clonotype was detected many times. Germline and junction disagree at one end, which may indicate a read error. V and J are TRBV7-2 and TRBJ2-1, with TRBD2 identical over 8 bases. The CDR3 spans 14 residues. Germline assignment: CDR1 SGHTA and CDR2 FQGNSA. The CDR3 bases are TGTGCCAGCAGTTTAGCGGGGATCTACAATGAGCAGTTCTTC. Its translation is CASSLAGIYNEQFF.

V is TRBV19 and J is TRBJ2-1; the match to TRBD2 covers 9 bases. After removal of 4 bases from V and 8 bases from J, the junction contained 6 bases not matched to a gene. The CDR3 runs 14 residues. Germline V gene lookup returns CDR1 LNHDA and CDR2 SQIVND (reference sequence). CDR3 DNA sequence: TGTGCCAGTAGTAACCTAGCGGGATACTATGAGCAGTTCTTC. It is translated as CASSNLAGYYEQFF.

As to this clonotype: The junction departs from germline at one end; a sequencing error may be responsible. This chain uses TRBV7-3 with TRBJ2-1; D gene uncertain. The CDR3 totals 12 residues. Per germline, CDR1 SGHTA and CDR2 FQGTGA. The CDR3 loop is CASSLTSHEQLF. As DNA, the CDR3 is TGTGCCAGCAGCTTAACCAGTCATGAGCAGCTCTTC.

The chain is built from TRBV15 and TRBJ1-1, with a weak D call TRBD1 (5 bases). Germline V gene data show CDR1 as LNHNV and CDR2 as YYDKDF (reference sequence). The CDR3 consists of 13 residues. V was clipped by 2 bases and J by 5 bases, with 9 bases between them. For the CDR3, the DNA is TGTGCCACCAGCAGACAGGGAGGGACTGAAGCTTTCTTT. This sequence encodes CATSRQGGTEAFF.

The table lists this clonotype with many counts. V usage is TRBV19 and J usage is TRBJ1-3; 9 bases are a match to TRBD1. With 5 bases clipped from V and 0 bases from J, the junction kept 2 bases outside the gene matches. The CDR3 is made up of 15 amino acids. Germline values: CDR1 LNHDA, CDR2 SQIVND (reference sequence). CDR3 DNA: TGTGCCAGTAGTGGGACAGGGACCTCTGGAAACACCATATATTTT. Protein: CASSGTGTSGNTIYF.

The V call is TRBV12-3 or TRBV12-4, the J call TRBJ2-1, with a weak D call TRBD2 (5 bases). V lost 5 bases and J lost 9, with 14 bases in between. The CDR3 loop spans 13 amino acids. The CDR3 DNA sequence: TGTGCCAGCAGTGGGTTACAAAGCGGTGAGCAGTTCTTC. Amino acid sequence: CASSGLQSGEQFF.

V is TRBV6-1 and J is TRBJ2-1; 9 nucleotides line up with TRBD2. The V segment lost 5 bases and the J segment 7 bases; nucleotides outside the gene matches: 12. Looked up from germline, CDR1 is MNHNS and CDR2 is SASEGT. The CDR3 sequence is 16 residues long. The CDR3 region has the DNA TGTGCCAGCAGTTACTCGGGCGGGGGGGCCGTAAATGAGCAGTTCTTC. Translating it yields CASSYSGGGAVNEQFF.

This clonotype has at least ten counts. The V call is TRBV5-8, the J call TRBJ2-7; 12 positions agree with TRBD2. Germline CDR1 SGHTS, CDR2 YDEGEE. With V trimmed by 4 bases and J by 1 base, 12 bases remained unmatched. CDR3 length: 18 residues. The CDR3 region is CASSGGLAGPEGSYEQYF. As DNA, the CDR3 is TGTGCCAGCAGCGGCGGACTAGCGGGGCCAGAAGGATCCTACGAGCAGTACTTC.

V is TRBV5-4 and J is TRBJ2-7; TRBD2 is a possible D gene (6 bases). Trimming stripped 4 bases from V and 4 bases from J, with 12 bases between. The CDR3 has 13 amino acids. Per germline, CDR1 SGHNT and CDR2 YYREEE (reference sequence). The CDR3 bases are TGTGCCAGCAGCCCTAGCGACGCTTACGAGCAGTACTTC. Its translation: CASSPSDAYEQYF.

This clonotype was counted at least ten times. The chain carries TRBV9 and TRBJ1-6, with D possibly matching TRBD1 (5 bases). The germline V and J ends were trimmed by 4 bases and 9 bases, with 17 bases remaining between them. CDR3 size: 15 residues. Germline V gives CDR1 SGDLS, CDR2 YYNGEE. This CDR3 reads CASSPTPGDGSPLHF. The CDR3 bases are TGTGCCAGCAGCCCTACACCGGGGGATGGTTCACCCCTCCACTTT.

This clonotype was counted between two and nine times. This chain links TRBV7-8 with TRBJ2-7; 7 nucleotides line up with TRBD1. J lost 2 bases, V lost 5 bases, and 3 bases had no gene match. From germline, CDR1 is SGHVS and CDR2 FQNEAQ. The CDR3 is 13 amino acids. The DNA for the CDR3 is TGTGCCAGCAGCCATACAGGGGCCTACGAGCAGTACTTC. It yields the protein CASSHTGAYEQYF.

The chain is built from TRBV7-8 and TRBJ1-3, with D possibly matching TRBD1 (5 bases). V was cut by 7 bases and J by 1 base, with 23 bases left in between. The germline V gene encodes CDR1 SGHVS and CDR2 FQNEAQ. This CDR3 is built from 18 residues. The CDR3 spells CASTPISVGPRSGNTIYF. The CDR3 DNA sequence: TGTGCCAGCACCCCCATTTCGGTGGGGCCGCGGTCTGGAAACACCATATATTTT.

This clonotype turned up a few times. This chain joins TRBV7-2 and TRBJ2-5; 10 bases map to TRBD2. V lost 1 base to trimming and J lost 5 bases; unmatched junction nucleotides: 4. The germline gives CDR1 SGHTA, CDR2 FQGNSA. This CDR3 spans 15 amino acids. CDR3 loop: CASSLGPSGGETQYF. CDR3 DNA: TGTGCCAGCAGCTTAGGTCCTAGCGGGGGTGAGACCCAGTACTTC.

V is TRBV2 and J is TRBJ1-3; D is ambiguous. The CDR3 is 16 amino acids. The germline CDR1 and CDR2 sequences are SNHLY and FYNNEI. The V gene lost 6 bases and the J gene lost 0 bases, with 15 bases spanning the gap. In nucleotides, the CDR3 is TGTGCCAGCAGCTTCGGCCGGGAGTTCTCTGGAAACACCATATATTTT. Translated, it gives CASSFGREFSGNTIYF.

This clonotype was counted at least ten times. The CDR3 nucleotides read TGCAGCGCCGGGACTAGCGCCGGAGGAGGGGAGCTGTTTTTT. This sequence encodes CSAGTSAGGGELFF. This chain joins TRBV29-1 and TRBJ2-2, with TRBD2 matching 10 bases. Per the germline V gene, CDR1 is SQVTM and CDR2 is ANQGSEA. J gave up 8 bases and V 7 bases, and 10 bases lay outside the gene matches. The CDR3 consists of 14 residues.

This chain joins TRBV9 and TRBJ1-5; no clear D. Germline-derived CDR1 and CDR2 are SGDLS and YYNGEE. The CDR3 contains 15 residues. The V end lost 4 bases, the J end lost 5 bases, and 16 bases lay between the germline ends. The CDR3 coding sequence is TGTGCCAGCAGCCGCGATGGGTCCCGTTATCAGCCCCAGCATTTT. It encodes CASSRDGSRYQPQHF.

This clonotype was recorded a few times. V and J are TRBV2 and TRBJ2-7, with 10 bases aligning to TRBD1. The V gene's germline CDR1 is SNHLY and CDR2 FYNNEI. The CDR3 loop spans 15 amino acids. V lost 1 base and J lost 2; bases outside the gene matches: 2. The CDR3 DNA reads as TGTGCCAGCAGTGAAGAGGGGACAGGGGCCTACGAGCAGTACTTC. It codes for CASSEEGTGAYEQYF.

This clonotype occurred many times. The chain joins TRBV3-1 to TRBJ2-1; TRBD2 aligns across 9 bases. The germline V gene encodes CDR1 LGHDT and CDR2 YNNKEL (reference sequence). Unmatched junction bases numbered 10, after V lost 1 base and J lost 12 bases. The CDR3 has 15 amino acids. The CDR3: CASSQGGVSGGWQFF. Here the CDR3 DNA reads TGTGCCAGCAGCCAAGGCGGGGTTAGCGGGGGATGGCAGTTCTTC.

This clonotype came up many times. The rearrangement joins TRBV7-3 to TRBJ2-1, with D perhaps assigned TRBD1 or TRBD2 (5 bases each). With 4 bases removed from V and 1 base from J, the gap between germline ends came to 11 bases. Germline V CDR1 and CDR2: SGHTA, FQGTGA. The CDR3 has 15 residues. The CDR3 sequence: CASSSPGASYNEQFF. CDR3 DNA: TGTGCCAGCAGCTCGCCCGGGGCTTCCTACAATGAGCAGTTCTTC.

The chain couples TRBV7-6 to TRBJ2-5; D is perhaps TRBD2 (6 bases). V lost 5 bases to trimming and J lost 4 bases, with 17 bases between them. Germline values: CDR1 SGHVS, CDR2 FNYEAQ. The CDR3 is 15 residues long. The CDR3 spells CASSPSGRFAETQYF. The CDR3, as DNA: TGTGCCAGCAGCCCTTCCGGGAGATTCGCAGAGACCCAGTACTTC.

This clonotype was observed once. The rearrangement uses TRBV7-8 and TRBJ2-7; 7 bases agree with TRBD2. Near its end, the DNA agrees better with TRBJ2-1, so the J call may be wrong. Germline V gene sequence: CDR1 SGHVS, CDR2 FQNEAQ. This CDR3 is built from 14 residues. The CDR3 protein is CASTTKRDYNEQFF. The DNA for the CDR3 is TGTGCCAGCACCACCAAGCGGGACTACAATGAGCAGTTCTTC.

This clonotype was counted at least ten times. The CDR3 sequence: CASSQGQGATGELFF. CDR3 DNA: TGCGCCAGCAGCCAAGGACAGGGGGCCACCGGGGAGCTGTTTTTT. V and J are TRBV4-1 and TRBJ2-2; 10 bases agree with TRBD1. This CDR3 is 15 amino acids long. Germline V lookup: CDR1 MGHRA, CDR2 YSYEKL. Trimming took 1 base from V and 4 from J; bases not matched to a gene: 0.

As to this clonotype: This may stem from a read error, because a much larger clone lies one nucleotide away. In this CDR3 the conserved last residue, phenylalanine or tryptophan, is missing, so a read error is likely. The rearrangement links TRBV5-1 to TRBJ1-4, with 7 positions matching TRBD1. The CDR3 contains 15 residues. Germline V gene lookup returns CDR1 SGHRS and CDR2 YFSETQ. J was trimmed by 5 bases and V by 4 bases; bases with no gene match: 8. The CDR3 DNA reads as TGCGCCAGCAGCGAAAATACAGGGGTAAATGAAAAACTGTTTCTT. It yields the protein CASSENTGVNEKLFL.

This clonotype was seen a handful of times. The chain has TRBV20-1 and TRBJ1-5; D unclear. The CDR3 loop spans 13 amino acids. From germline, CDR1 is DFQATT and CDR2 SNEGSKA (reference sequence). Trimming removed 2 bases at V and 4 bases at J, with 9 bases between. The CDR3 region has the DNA TGCAGTGCTAGACCGACCGTAAATCAGCCCCAGCATTTT. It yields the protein CSARPTVNQPQHF.

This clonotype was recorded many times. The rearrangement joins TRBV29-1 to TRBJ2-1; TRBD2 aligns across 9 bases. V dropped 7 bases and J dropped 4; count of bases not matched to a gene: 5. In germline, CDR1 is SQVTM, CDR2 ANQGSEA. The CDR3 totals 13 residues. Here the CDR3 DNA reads TGCAGCGGCACTAGCGGGCTGTACAATGAGCAGTTCTTC. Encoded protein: CSGTSGLYNEQFF.

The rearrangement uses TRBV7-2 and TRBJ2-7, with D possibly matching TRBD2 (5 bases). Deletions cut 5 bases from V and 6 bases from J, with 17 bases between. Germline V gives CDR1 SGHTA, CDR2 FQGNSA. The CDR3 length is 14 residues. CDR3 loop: CASSPWTEVGEQYF. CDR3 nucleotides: TGTGCCAGCAGCCCGTGGACGGAGGTCGGCGAGCAGTACTTC.

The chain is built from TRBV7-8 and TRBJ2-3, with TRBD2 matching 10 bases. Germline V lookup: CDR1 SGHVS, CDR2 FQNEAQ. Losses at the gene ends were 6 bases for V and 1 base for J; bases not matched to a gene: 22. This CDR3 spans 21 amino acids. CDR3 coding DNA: TGTGCCAGCAGTTATCGTCGCGGGGGAGCGGGAGGGCCTAGGGGCACAGATACGCAGTATTTT. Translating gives CASSYRRGGAGGPRGTDTQYF.